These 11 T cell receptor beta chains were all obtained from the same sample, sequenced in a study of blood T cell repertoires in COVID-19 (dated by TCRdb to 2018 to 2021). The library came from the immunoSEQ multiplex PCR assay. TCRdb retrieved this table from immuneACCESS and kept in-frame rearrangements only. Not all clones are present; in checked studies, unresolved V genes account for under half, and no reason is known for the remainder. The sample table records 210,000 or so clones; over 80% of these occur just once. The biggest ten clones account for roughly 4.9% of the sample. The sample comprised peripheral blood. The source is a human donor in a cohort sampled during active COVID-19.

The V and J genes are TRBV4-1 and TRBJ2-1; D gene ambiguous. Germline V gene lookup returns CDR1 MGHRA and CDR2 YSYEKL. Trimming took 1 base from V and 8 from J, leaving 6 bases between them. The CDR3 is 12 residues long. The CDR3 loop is CASSQVRDEQFF. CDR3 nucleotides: TGCGCCAGCAGCCAAGTACGGGATGAGCAGTTCTTC.

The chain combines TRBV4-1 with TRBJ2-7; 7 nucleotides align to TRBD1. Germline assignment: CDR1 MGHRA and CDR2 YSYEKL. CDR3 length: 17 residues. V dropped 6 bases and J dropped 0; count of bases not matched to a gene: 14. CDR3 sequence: CASRTKAVGDSSYEQYF. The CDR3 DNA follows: TGCGCCAGCAGGACAAAGGCGGTTGGGGACAGCTCCTACGAGCAGTACTTC.

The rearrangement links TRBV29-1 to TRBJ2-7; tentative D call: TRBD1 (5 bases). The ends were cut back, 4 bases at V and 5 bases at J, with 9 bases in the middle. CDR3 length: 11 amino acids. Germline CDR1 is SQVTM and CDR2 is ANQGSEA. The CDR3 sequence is CSVGRVHEQYF. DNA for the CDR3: TGCAGCGTTGGCAGGGTACACGAGCAGTACTTC.

Here the CDR3 DNA reads TGTGCCAGCAGTTACTCCTCGACAGGGTTAGCCAAAAACATTCAGTACTTC. It codes for CASSYSSTGLAKNIQYF. The chain carries TRBV6-2 or TRBV6-3 and TRBJ2-4, with TRBD1 matching over 7 bases. V was clipped by 0 bases and J by 0 bases; unmatched bases: 5. The CDR3 totals 17 residues. CDR1 is MNHEY and CDR2 is SVGEGT in the germline V gene.

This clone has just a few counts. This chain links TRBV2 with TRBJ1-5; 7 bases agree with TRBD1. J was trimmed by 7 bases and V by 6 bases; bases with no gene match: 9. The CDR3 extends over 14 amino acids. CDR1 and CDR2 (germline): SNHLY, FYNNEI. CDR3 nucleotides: TGTGCCAGCAGGGCTACTACAGGGGCCCAGCCCCAGCATTTT. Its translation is CASRATTGAQPQHF.

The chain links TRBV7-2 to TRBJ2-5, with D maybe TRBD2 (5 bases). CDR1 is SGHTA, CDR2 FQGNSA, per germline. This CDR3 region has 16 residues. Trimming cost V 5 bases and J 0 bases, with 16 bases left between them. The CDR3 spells CASSPLERWYQETQYF. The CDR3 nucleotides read TGTGCCAGCAGCCCATTAGAGCGGTGGTACCAAGAGACCCAGTACTTC. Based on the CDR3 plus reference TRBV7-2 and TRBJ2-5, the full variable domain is GAGVSQSPSNKVTEKGKDVELRCDPISGHTALYWYRQSLGQGLEFLIYFQGNSAPDKSGLPSDRFSAERTGGSVSTLTIQRTQQEDSAVYLCASSPLERWYQETQYFGPGTRLLVL.

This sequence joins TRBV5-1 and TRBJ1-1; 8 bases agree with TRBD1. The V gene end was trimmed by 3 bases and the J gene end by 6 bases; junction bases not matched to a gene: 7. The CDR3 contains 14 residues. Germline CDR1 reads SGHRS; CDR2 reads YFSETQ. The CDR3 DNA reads TGCGCCAGCAGCTCCTGGACAGGGTGGGCTGAAGCTTTCTTT. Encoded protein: CASSSWTGWAEAFF.

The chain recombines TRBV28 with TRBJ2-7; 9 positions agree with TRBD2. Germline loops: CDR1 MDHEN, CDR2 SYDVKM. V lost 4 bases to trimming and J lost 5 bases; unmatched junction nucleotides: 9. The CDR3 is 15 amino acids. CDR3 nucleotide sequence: TGTGCCAGCAGTTCTCCGGGACTAGCCCAGGACGAGCAGTACTTC. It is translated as CASSSPGLAQDEQYF. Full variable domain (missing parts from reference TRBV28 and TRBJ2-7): DVKVTQSSRYLVKRTGEKVFLECVQDMDHENMFWYRQDPGLGLRLIYFSYDVKMKEKGDIPEGYSVSREKKERFSLILESASTNQTSMYLCASSSPGLAQDEQYFGPGTRLTVT.

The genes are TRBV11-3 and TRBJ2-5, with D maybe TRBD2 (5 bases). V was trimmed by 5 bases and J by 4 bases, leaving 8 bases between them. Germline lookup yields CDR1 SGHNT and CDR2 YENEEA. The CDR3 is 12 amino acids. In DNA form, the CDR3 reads TGTGCCAGCAGCCCCCGGGGAGAGACCCAGTACTTC. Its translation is CASSPRGETQYF.

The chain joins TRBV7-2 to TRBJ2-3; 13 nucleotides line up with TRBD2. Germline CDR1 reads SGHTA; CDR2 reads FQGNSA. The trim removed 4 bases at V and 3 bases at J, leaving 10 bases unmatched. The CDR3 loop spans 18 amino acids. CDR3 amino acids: CASSYRALAGGRTDTQYF. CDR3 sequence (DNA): TGTGCCAGCAGCTACAGGGCACTAGCGGGAGGGAGGACAGATACGCAGTATTTT.

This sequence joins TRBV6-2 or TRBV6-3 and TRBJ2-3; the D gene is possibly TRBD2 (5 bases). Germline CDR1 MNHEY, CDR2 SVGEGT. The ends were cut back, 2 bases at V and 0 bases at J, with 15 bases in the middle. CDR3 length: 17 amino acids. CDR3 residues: CASSYRVGGLSTDTQYF. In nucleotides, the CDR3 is TGTGCCAGCAGTTACAGGGTTGGCGGGTTGAGCACAGATACGCAGTATTTT.